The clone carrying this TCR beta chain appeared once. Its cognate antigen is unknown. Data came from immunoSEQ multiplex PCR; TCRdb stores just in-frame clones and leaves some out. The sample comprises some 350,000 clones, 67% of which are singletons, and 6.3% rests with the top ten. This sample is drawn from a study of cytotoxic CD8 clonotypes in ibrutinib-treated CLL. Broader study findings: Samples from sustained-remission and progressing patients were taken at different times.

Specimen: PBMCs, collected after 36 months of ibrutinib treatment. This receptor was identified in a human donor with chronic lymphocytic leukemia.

The CDR3 DNA reads TGCAGCGTCGGACAGGGAGGACTCTACGAGCAGTACTTC. It yields the protein CSVGQGGLYEQYF. The chain combines TRBV29-1 with TRBJ2-7; 8 bases align to TRBD1. The CDR3 length is 13 residues. The germline V gene has CDR1 SQVTM and CDR2 ANQGSEA. J gave up 3 bases and V 6 bases, and 7 bases lay outside the gene matches.